What follows are 8 T cell receptor beta chains derived from one specimen sequenced in a study of regulatory T cells in long-lasting Graves disease. Assembly of TCR beta libraries relied on iRepertoire HTBI primers together with Arm-PCR of CDR3 regions. TCRdb recomputed calls from the multiplex PCR reads with MiXCR, one row per CDR3 protein. The top ten hold roughly 30% of the sample, which has a few hundred thousand distinct CDR3 sequences, roughly a quarter seen once. Time point specified: persistent/refractory GD, antithyroid drugs over 5 years with positive TRAb. Extracted RNA from PBMCs served as the source of the TCR library. The sample in question was peripheral blood mononuclear cells (PBMCs), obtained when the disease was refractory, from a patient treated with antithyroid drugs. The receptors were sampled from a female donor with Graves disease.

There are many counts of this clonotype. This chain joins TRBV6-5 and TRBJ2-7; D is perhaps TRBD1 (5 bases). V was trimmed by 2 bases and J by 1 base, leaving 6 bases between them. The CDR3 consists of 13 residues. Per germline, CDR1 MNHEY and CDR2 SVGAGI. CDR3 loop: CASSYAGSYEQYF. CDR3 nucleotides: TGTGCCAGCAGTTACGCAGGGTCCTACGAGCAGTACTTC.

This sequence joins TRBV24-1 and TRBJ1-5; D is unresolved. This CDR3 region has 12 residues. Looked up from germline, CDR1 is KGHDR and CDR2 is SFDVKD. The V and J ends lost 5 bases and 7 bases respectively, with 8 bases between them. CDR3 in DNA: TGTGCCACCAGTGGATACGGGCAGCCCCAGCATTTT. This codes for CATSGYGQPQHF.

V is TRBV6-4 and J is TRBJ2-1; D remains unclear. This CDR3 region has 15 residues. The germline V gene has CDR1 MRHNA and CDR2 SNTAGT. The V end was cut by 2 bases, the J end by 0 bases, with 8 bases between. CDR3 in DNA: TGTGCCAGCAGTGACGGAGAGGCCTCCTACAATGAGCAGTTCTTC. Its protein product is CASSDGEASYNEQFF.

There are a few counts of this clonotype. The chain combines TRBV29-1 with TRBJ1-2; 9 bases align to TRBD1. This CDR3 is built from 14 residues. Germline V gene sequence: CDR1 SQVTM, CDR2 ANQGSEA. J lost 5 bases, V lost 3 bases, and 7 bases had no gene match. The DNA for the CDR3 is TGCAGCGTTGATCCCGAGACAGGGGGTTATGGCTACACCTTC. This sequence encodes CSVDPETGGYGYTF.

The chain couples TRBV7-9 to TRBJ2-6, with a possible D match to TRBD1 (7 bases). Germline V CDR1 and CDR2: SEHNR, FQNEAQ (reference sequence). The CDR3 contains 18 residues. Between the trimmed V and J ends, which lost 3 bases and 4 bases, there was a span of 19 bases. The CDR3 DNA follows: TGTGCCAGCAGCTTTACCGGCAGGGGGGCCTCGGGGGCCAACGTCCTGACTTTC. This codes for CASSFTGRGASGANVLTF.

This clonotype was seen a few times. The V and J genes are TRBV25-1 and TRBJ1-1; D gene uncertain. The germline gives CDR1 MGHDK, CDR2 SYGVNS. The CDR3 consists of 11 residues. Trimming stripped 6 bases from V and 7 bases from J, with 9 bases between. CDR3 in amino acids: CASRVGIEAFF. The DNA for the CDR3 is TGTGCCAGCAGAGTAGGGATTGAAGCTTTCTTT.

This clonotype was detected many times. The CDR3 nucleotides are TGTGCCATCAGGGGACAGGGTGAGCCCCAGCATTTT. As protein: CAIRGQGEPQHF. The chain joins TRBV10-3 to TRBJ1-5; 9 bases match TRBD1. The germline gives CDR1 ENHRY, CDR2 SYGVKD. The CDR3 spans 12 residues. J was trimmed by 8 bases and V by 6 bases; bases with no gene match: 2.

Ten or more counts support this clonotype. The rearrangement joins TRBV20-1 to TRBJ2-5; D is uncertain. V lost 5 bases, J lost 5 bases, and 6 bases lay in between. Looked up from germline, CDR1 is DFQATT and CDR2 is SNEGSKA (reference sequence). The CDR3 totals 10 residues. The CDR3 bases are TGCAGTGCTCTCTGGGAGACCCAGTACTTC. It yields the protein CSALWETQYF.